A selection of T cell receptor beta chains follows, all from one sample in a study of blood T cell repertoires in COVID-19. This table comes from immunoSEQ multiplex PCR, and its TCRdb copy is limited to in-frame clones, with some not included. This table holds around 65,000 clones, 76% found once. Sequencing was carried out using peripheral blood. The receptors come from a woman aged 50 to 65 with active or convalescent COVID-19. CDR3s include the opening cysteine and the closing phenylalanine or tryptophan. Each record gives: V gene, J gene, D gene, clone size, CDR3 protein, CDR3 DNA. The D gene is left open where the match is weak. A clone size is listed for some rows: how often the clone was seen (once, few, many), or a class if it is expanded.

v_call: TRBV2
j_call: TRBJ1-2
d_call: .
clone_size: few
cdr3_aa: CASNLGVNYGYTF
cdr3_nt: TGTGCCAGCAACCTGGGAGTTAACTATGGCTACACCTTC

v_call: TRBV19
j_call: TRBJ2-7
d_call: .
clone_size: few
cdr3_aa: CASSIGAGTYEQYF
cdr3_nt: TGTGCCAGTAGTATAGGCGCGGGAACCTACGAGCAGTACTTC

v_call: TRBV15
j_call: TRBJ1-6
d_call: TRBD1
clone_size: .
cdr3_aa: CATNRGTGSPLHF
cdr3_nt: TGTGCCACCAACAGGGGAACGGGGTCACCCCTCCACTTT

v_call: TRBV5-4
j_call: TRBJ1-2
d_call: TRBD1
clone_size: many
cdr3_aa: CASSSPGQGSFYGYTF
cdr3_nt: TGTGCCAGCAGCTCCCCGGGACAGGGGTCCTTCTATGGCTACACCTTC

v_call: TRBV20-1
j_call: TRBJ2-7
d_call: .
clone_size: .
cdr3_aa: CSASLQDISYEQYF
cdr3_nt: TGCAGTGCTAGTCTCCAGGACATCTCCTACGAGCAGTACTTC

v_call: TRBV9
j_call: TRBJ1-4
d_call: TRBD1
clone_size: .
cdr3_aa: CASSSSIGTAPTNEKLFF
cdr3_nt: TGTGCCAGCAGCTCATCGATCGGGACAGCACCAACTAATGAAAAACTGTTTTTT

v_call: TRBV7-2
j_call: TRBJ1-3
d_call: TRBD1
clone_size: .
cdr3_aa: CASSSGTGTFPGNTIYF
cdr3_nt: TGTGCCAGCAGCTCCGGGACAGGGACCTTTCCTGGAAACACCATATATTTT

v_call: TRBV12-3/TRBV12-4
j_call: TRBJ1-4
d_call: .
clone_size: .
cdr3_aa: CASSSRGGEKLFF
cdr3_nt: TGTGCCAGCAGTTCTCGAGGAGGGGAAAAACTGTTTTTT

v_call: TRBV30
j_call: TRBJ1-6
d_call: TRBD1
clone_size: .
cdr3_aa: CAWSRGQGWFNSPLHF
cdr3_nt: TGTGCCTGGAGTCGAGGACAGGGATGGTTCAATTCACCCCTCCACTTT

v_call: TRBV29-1
j_call: TRBJ2-1
d_call: .
clone_size: .
cdr3_aa: CSVRNYGQVGSSYNEQFF
cdr3_nt: TGCAGCGTGCGAAACTACGGACAGGTCGGGAGCTCCTACAATGAGCAGTTCTTC

v_call: TRBV28
j_call: TRBJ1-2
d_call: .
clone_size: .
cdr3_aa: CASSPPGDHYGYTF
cdr3_nt: TGTGCCAGCAGTCCCCCGGGGGATCACTATGGCTACACCTTC

v_call: TRBV7-8
j_call: TRBJ2-1
d_call: TRBD1
clone_size: .
cdr3_aa: CASRPRLRDRGRDEQFF
cdr3_nt: TGTGCCAGCAGACCACGACTCCGGGACAGGGGACGCGATGAGCAGTTCTTC

v_call: TRBV7-9
j_call: TRBJ2-5
d_call: TRBD2
clone_size: .
cdr3_aa: CASSPPPTSGSTQYF
cdr3_nt: TGTGCCAGCAGCCCCCCTCCGACTAGCGGTTCTACCCAGTACTTC

v_call: TRBV4-1
j_call: TRBJ1-4
d_call: .
clone_size: .
cdr3_aa: CASSQVAGSNEKLFF
cdr3_nt: TGCGCCAGCAGCCAAGTAGCCGGGTCTAATGAAAAACTGTTTTTT

v_call: TRBV13
j_call: TRBJ2-1
d_call: .
clone_size: .
cdr3_aa: CASSPRVHVKNEQFF
cdr3_nt: TGTGCCAGCAGCCCCAGGGTCCACGTGAAAAATGAGCAGTTCTTC

v_call: TRBV7-9
j_call: TRBJ1-3
d_call: .
clone_size: once
cdr3_aa: CASSLGSGYSGNTIYF
cdr3_nt: TGTGCCAGCAGCTTAGGGAGCGGGTACTCTGGAAACACCATATATTTT

v_call: TRBV20-1
j_call: TRBJ2-7
d_call: TRBD1
clone_size: .
cdr3_aa: CSACGTGGYEQYF
cdr3_nt: TGCAGTGCTTGTGGTACAGGGGGCTACGAGCAGTACTTC

v_call: TRBV5-1
j_call: TRBJ2-7
d_call: .
clone_size: .
cdr3_aa: CASRRTALTYEQYF
cdr3_nt: TGCGCCAGCAGAAGGACAGCCCTAACCTACGAGCAGTACTTC

v_call: TRBV20-1
j_call: TRBJ2-7
d_call: .
clone_size: .
cdr3_aa: CSASSVARPSYEQYF
cdr3_nt: TGCAGTGCTAGTAGCGTAGCCCGCCCTTCCTACGAGCAGTACTTC

v_call: TRBV27
j_call: TRBJ1-6
d_call: .
clone_size: .
cdr3_aa: CASSLKSRGAYNSPLHF
cdr3_nt: TGTGCCAGCAGTCTAAAGTCCAGGGGAGCCTATAATTCACCCCTCCACTTT

v_call: TRBV6-5
j_call: TRBJ1-1
d_call: TRBD1
clone_size: .
cdr3_aa: CASRTTGGYTEAFF
cdr3_nt: TGTGCCAGCAGAACGACAGGGGGCTACACTGAAGCTTTCTTT

v_call: TRBV7-3
j_call: TRBJ1-2
d_call: TRBD1
clone_size: .
cdr3_aa: CASSLNRGAGYTF
cdr3_nt: TGTGCCAGCAGCTTAAACAGGGGGGCTGGCTACACCTTC

v_call: TRBV7-9
j_call: TRBJ2-3
d_call: TRBD2
clone_size: once
cdr3_aa: CASSFLTSGTDTQYF
cdr3_nt: TGTGCCAGCAGCTTTCTGACTAGCGGGACGGATACGCAGTATTTT

v_call: TRBV2
j_call: TRBJ1-2
d_call: .
clone_size: .
cdr3_aa: CASSEEGQFYGYTF
cdr3_nt: TGTGCCAGCAGTGAAGAAGGACAGTTCTATGGCTACACCTTC

v_call: TRBV4-2
j_call: TRBJ2-3
d_call: TRBD2
clone_size: few
cdr3_aa: CASSQTSGRADTQYF
cdr3_nt: TGTGCCAGCAGCCAAACTAGCGGGAGAGCAGATACGCAGTATTTT

v_call: TRBV3-1/TRBV3-2
j_call: TRBJ1-2
d_call: TRBD1
clone_size: .
cdr3_aa: CASSQDGTAWGYTF
cdr3_nt: TGTGCCAGCAGCCAAGATGGGACAGCGTGGGGCTACACCTTC

v_call: TRBV30
j_call: TRBJ1-4
d_call: .
clone_size: .
cdr3_aa: CAWSASGREKLFF
cdr3_nt: TGTGCCTGGAGTGCATCAGGAAGGGAAAAACTGTTTTTT

v_call: TRBV7-8
j_call: TRBJ2-5
d_call: TRBD2
clone_size: .
cdr3_aa: CASSLAGGRGETQYF
cdr3_nt: TGTGCCAGCAGCTTAGCAGGCGGGAGAGGGGAGACCCAGTACTTC

v_call: TRBV7-2
j_call: TRBJ2-4
d_call: .
clone_size: few
cdr3_aa: CASSFRGDLQYF
cdr3_nt: TGTGCCAGCAGCTTTAGGGGTGACCTTCAGTACTTC

v_call: TRBV15
j_call: TRBJ1-1
d_call: TRBD1
clone_size: .
cdr3_aa: CATSTRDRENTEAFF
cdr3_nt: TGTGCCACCAGCACCAGGGACAGGGAGAACACTGAAGCTTTCTTT

v_call: TRBV12-3/TRBV12-4
j_call: TRBJ2-7
d_call: .
clone_size: few
cdr3_aa: CASSFGQFSEQYF
cdr3_nt: TGTGCCAGCAGTTTTGGACAATTTTCGGAGCAGTACTTC